This entry lists 16 T cell receptor beta chains sequenced from one sample in a study of blood T cell repertoires in COVID-19. Clones were sequenced by immunoSEQ multiplex PCR, and TCRdb holds only the in-frame ones, with some missing. This sample yields around 230,000 clones, of which 65% to 85% are seen a single time; 7.5% to 9% belongs to the top ten. Sequenced: peripheral blood. Receptors were obtained from a woman aged 80 or older with acute or convalescent COVID-19.

On this clone: Distinct nucleotide sequences in the sample also encode this CDR3. The chain carries TRBV12-3 or TRBV12-4 and TRBJ1-1; no firm D call. This CDR3 comprises 13 residues. Trimming left V 5 bases short and J 0 bases short, with 7 bases between. CDR3 residues: CASSLTLNTEAFF. DNA for the CDR3: TGTGCCAGCAGTCTCACTTTGAACACTGAAGCTTTCTTT.

V is TRBV18 and J is TRBJ1-4; possible D gene TRBD1, 6 bases. The ends were cut back, 2 bases at V and 8 bases at J, with 12 bases in the middle. Germline values: CDR1 KGHSH, CDR2 LQKENI. The CDR3 consists of 14 residues. DNA for the CDR3: TGTGCCAGCTCACCAGAGGCAGGGGTGGAAAAACTGTTTTTT. Its protein is CASSPEAGVEKLFF.

The chain links TRBV28 to TRBJ1-5; D perhaps matches TRBD1 (6 bases). The germline V and J ends were trimmed by 5 bases and 6 bases, with 14 bases remaining between them. The CDR3 is 14 amino acids. CDR1 MDHEN and CDR2 SYDVKM come from the germline V gene. The CDR3 DNA is TGTGCCAGCAGTGCGGGGGGGCCCGGTCAGCCCCAGCATTTT. Translation: CASSAGGPGQPQHF. Combining the CDR3 with reference TRBV28 and TRBJ1-5 gives the whole variable domain DVKVTQSSRYLVKRTGEKVFLECVQDMDHENMFWYRQDPGLGLRLIYFSYDVKMKEKGDIPEGYSVSREKKERFSLILESASTNQTSMYLCASSAGGPGQPQHFGDGTRLSIL.

This clone ranks as medium-sized. Within the sample, other DNA sequences also encode this same CDR3. V gene TRBV12-3 or TRBV12-4 combines with J gene TRBJ1-1; D not resolved. This CDR3 spans 13 amino acids. Trimming removed 3 bases from V and 1 base from J, with 6 bases in between. The CDR3 sequence is CASSLGPNTEAFF. The DNA of the CDR3 is TGTGCCAGCAGTTTGGGCCCGAACACTGAAGCTTTCTTT.

The rearrangement links TRBV28 to TRBJ2-7; TRBD1 aligns across 8 bases. V dropped 6 bases and J dropped 2; count of bases not matched to a gene: 6. The length of the CDR3 is 14 residues. CDR1 and CDR2 from the germline V gene are MDHEN and SYDVKM. CDR3 nucleotides: TGTGCCAGCAGAGAACAGGGGGGTCCCTACGAGCAGTACTTC. Its protein is CASREQGGPYEQYF.

This clone appeared a few times. This chain uses TRBV3-1 (or the pseudogene TRBV3-2) with TRBJ2-3; a possible D gene is TRBD2 (5 bases). Germline assignment: CDR1 LGHDT and CDR2 YNNKEL (reference sequence). The CDR3 runs to 16 residues. V was trimmed by 4 bases and J by 1 base, leaving 15 bases between them. CDR3 residues: CASSPIAGPGTDTQYF. The DNA of the CDR3 is TGTGCCAGCAGCCCTATTGCGGGTCCAGGCACAGATACGCAGTATTTT.

This clone has only a few counts. The chain links TRBV7-2 to TRBJ2-5; 7 nucleotides agree with TRBD1. The J segment lost 13 bases and the V segment lost 5 bases, leaving 10 bases of the junction unmatched. CDR3 length equals 12 residues. Looked up from germline, CDR1 is SGHTA and CDR2 is FQGNSA. CDR3 sequence: CASSQIEGGPYF. The CDR3 nucleotides are TGTGCCAGCAGCCAGATCGAAGGGGGCCCGTACTTC.

The V call is TRBV28, the J call TRBJ2-4; 8 bases map to TRBD2. Germline V gene data show CDR1 as MDHEN and CDR2 as SYDVKM. The length of the CDR3 is 14 residues. Losses at the gene ends were 6 bases for V and 4 bases for J; bases not matched to a gene: 5. DNA for the CDR3: TGTGCCAGCAGGCGGGGGGACTTAAAAAACATTCAGTACTTC. Its translation: CASRRGDLKNIQYF.

This chain joins TRBV3-1 (or the pseudogene TRBV3-2) and TRBJ1-4; D perhaps matches TRBD1 (5 bases). The CDR3 runs to 14 residues. The germline gives CDR1 LGHDT, CDR2 YNNKEL (reference sequence). Between the trimmed V and J ends, which lost 6 bases and 7 bases, there was a span of 15 bases. The CDR3 nucleotides are TGTGCCAGCAGAAAGCAGGGTTTGGGTGAAAAACTGTTTTTT. Amino acids: CASRKQGLGEKLFF.

The chain carries TRBV19 and TRBJ2-2; a possible D gene is TRBD1 (5 bases). CDR1 LNHDA and CDR2 SQIVND come from the germline V gene (reference sequence). This CDR3 comprises 13 residues. V was trimmed by 3 bases and J by 6 bases, leaving 8 bases between them. The CDR3 reads CASSMEGAGELFF. The CDR3 nucleotides read TGTGCCAGTAGTATGGAAGGGGCCGGGGAGCTGTTTTTT.

The chain is built from TRBV7-8 and TRBJ2-1; TRBD2 agrees at 10 bases. The CDR3 totals 16 residues. CDR1 and CDR2 from the germline V gene are SGHVS and FQNEAQ. V shed 4 bases, J shed 7 bases, and the junction held 10 bases outside the gene matches. CDR3 DNA sequence: TGTGCCAGCAGCTCGCGGTGGGCTAGCGGGGGAAATGAGCAGTTCTTC. This gives the protein CASSSRWASGGNEQFF.

The V gene is TRBV5-1, the J gene TRBJ1-2, with 9 bases identical to TRBD1. The V gene's germline CDR1 is SGHRS and CDR2 YFSETQ. This CDR3 spans 14 amino acids. J lost 3 bases, V lost 5 bases, and 5 bases had no gene match. CDR3 sequence: CASSTGQGHYGYTF. CDR3 DNA: TGCGCCAGCAGTACAGGACAGGGGCACTATGGCTACACCTTC.

The CDR3 coding sequence is TGTGCCACCAGCAGAGGGGGCGCCGCAGGGGTCGCGGCCAATGGCTACACCTTC. This encodes CATSRGGAAGVAANGYTF. V and J are TRBV15 and TRBJ1-2, with D maybe TRBD1 (6 bases). Germline assignment: CDR1 LNHNV and CDR2 YYDKDF (reference sequence). The CDR3 has 18 amino acids. Trimming shortened V by 1 base and J by 6 bases, and 24 bases separated the two germline ends.

The V gene is TRBV5-1, the J gene TRBJ2-7; TRBD1 might be the D (7 bases). With 0 bases removed from V and 3 bases from J, the gap between germline ends came to 13 bases. The length of the CDR3 is 15 residues. CDR1 is SGHRS and CDR2 is YFSETQ in the germline V gene. The CDR3 nucleotides are TGCGCCAGCAGCTTGGAGCCAGGGGGGATCTACGAGCAGTACTTC. It is translated as CASSLEPGGIYEQYF. Together with reference TRBV5-1 and TRBJ2-7, the CDR3 gives the full variable domain: KAGVTQTPRYLIKTRGQQVTLSCSPISGHRSVSWYQQTPGQGLQFLFEYFSETQRNKGNFPGRFSGRQFSNSRSEMNVSTLELGDSALYLCASSLEPGGIYEQYFGPGTRLTVT.

The chain combines TRBV6-1 with TRBJ2-1, with 9 bases that match TRBD1. This CDR3 spans 16 amino acids. J was trimmed by 4 bases and V by 3 bases; bases with no gene match: 7. In germline, CDR1 is MNHNS, CDR2 SASEGT. The CDR3 loop reads CASSESGQGSYNEQFF. As DNA, the CDR3 is TGTGCCAGCAGTGAGAGCGGACAGGGGTCTTACAATGAGCAGTTCTTC.

This clone has more than one count but fewer than ten. The chain has TRBV10-3 and TRBJ1-6; no firm D call. CDR3 length equals 15 residues. V lost 0 bases to trimming and J lost 10 bases, with 13 bases between them. Germline V gene lookup returns CDR1 ENHRY and CDR2 SYGVKD. CDR3 in DNA: TGTGCCATCAGTGAGTCGAGGGAACGTTACTCACCCCTCCACTTT. Its translation: CAISESRERYSPLHF.